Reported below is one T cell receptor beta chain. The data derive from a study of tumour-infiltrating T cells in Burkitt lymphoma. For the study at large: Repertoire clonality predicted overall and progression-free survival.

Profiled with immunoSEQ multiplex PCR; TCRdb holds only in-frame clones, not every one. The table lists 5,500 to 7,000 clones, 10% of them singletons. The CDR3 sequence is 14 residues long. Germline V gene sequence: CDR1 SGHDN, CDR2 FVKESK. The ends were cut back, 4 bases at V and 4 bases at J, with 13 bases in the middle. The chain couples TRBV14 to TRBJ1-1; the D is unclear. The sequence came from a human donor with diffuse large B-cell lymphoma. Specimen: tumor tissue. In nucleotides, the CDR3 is TGTGCCAGCAGCCCGCTCGGGGTCGGCACTGAAGCTTTCTTT. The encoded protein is CASSPLGVGTEAFF. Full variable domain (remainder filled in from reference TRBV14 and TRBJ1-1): EAGVTQFPSHSVIEKGQTVTLRCDPISGHDNLYWYRRVMGKEIKFLLHFVKESKQDESGMPNNRFLAERTGGTYSTLKVQPAELEDSGVYFCASSPLGVGTEAFFGQGTRLTVV.